These 19 T cell receptor beta chains were sequenced from one sample in a study of blood T cell repertoires in COVID-19. Profiling relied on immunoSEQ multiplex PCR, and the TCRdb table lists in-frame clones only, not all of them. Among about 140,000 clones listed, around 79% were seen once. Sequencing used PBMCs or T cells enriched from blood (not recorded which). These receptors were collected from a woman aged 45-60 years who had recovered from COVID-19.

This clone came up a few times. V usage is TRBV6-5 and J usage is TRBJ2-1, with D unclear. The germline CDR1 and CDR2 sequences are MNHEY and SVGAGI. The CDR3 sequence is 16 residues long. With 2 bases removed from V and 2 bases from J, the gap between germline ends came to 13 bases. CDR3 coding DNA: TGTGCCAGCAGTTACAGGTGGGCTGCAGCCTACAATGAGCAGTTCTTC. Translated: CASSYRWAAAYNEQFF.

This clone was detected only a few times. This chain connects TRBV19 to TRBJ1-4, with 7 bases matching TRBD1. Germline values: CDR1 LNHDA, CDR2 SQIVND (reference sequence). Trimming removed 6 bases from V and 6 bases from J; junction bases left unmatched: 13. The CDR3 is 16 amino acids. Here the CDR3 reads CASRTTGAIRHEKLFF. CDR3 sequence (DNA): TGTGCCAGTAGGACAACAGGGGCAATCCGGCATGAAAAACTGTTTTTT.

The V call is TRBV7-9, the J call TRBJ2-5; 15 nucleotides agree with TRBD2. Germline V gene sequence: CDR1 SEHNR, CDR2 FQNEAQ (reference sequence). The J segment lost 6 bases and the V segment lost 5 bases, leaving 7 bases of the junction unmatched. The CDR3 covers 16 residues. CDR3 protein: CASSQRGLAGGKTQYF. The CDR3 coding sequence is TGTGCCAGCAGCCAGAGGGGACTAGCGGGGGGAAAGACCCAGTACTTC. The whole variable domain, remainder taken from reference TRBV7-9 and TRBJ2-5, is DTGVSQNPRHKITKRGQNVTFRCDPISEHNRLYWYRQTLGQGPEFLTYFQNEAQLEKSRLLSDRFSAERPKGSFSTLEIQRTEQGDSAMYLCASSQRGLAGGKTQYFGPGTRLLVL.

The CDR3: CATRGIGNQPQHF. Written as DNA, the CDR3 is TGTGCCACGAGAGGTATTGGCAATCAGCCCCAGCATTTT. The rearrangement links TRBV28 to TRBJ1-5, with D hard to call. Germline V lookup: CDR1 MDHEN, CDR2 SYDVKM. The CDR3 contains 13 residues. Trimming removed 10 bases at V and 2 bases at J, with 12 bases between.

This rearrangement joins TRBV12-3 or TRBV12-4 to TRBJ1-5, with TRBD1 matching over 8 bases. J lost 6 bases, V lost 4 bases, and 2 bases had no gene match. The CDR3 sequence is 13 residues long. The CDR3 nucleotides are TGTGCCAGCAGTTCAGGGGGCGGTCAGCCCCAGCATTTT. Translating gives CASSSGGGQPQHF.

This clone came up a few times. The rearrangement joins TRBV9 to TRBJ2-3; D not resolved. The CDR3 covers 14 residues. Germline assignment: CDR1 SGDLS and CDR2 YYNGEE. The V gene lost 4 bases and the J gene lost 0 bases, with 9 bases spanning the gap. Here the CDR3 reads CASSPTGSTDTQYF. The CDR3 DNA reads TGTGCCAGCAGCCCAACGGGTAGCACAGATACGCAGTATTTT.

V usage is TRBV25-1 and J usage is TRBJ1-5, with 9 bases fitting TRBD1. This CDR3 is built from 15 residues. From germline, CDR1 is MGHDK and CDR2 SYGVNS. Trimming took 5 bases from V and 9 from J; bases not matched to a gene: 11. The CDR3 protein is CASSPGTGRIGPQHF. Written as DNA, the CDR3 is TGTGCCAGCAGTCCCGGGACAGGGAGAATAGGGCCCCAGCATTTT.

This rearrangement joins TRBV29-1 to TRBJ2-1; 7 bases agree with TRBD2. The CDR3 is 15 residues long. Germline assignment: CDR1 SQVTM and CDR2 ANQGSEA. The junction had 5 bases not matched to a gene; V was cut back by 1 base and J by 2 bases. The CDR3 spells CSVEGGGTPYNEQFF. CDR3 DNA: TGCAGCGTTGAAGGGGGGGGGACCCCCTACAATGAGCAGTTCTTC.

The chain couples TRBV7-3 to TRBJ2-3, with 7 positions matching TRBD2. Trimming took 3 bases from V and 9 from J; bases not matched to a gene: 9. Per germline, CDR1 SGHTA and CDR2 FQGTGA. The CDR3 has 14 residues. The CDR3 region is CASSFGRSAGTQYF. The DNA for the CDR3 is TGTGCCAGCAGCTTCGGGAGGTCGGCTGGGACGCAGTATTTT. The whole variable domain, remainder taken from reference TRBV7-3 and TRBJ2-3, is GAGVSQTPSNKVTEKGKYVELRCDPISGHTALYWYRQSLGQGPEFLIYFQGTGAADDSGLPNDRFFAVRPEGSVSTLKIQRTERGDSAVYLCASSFGRSAGTQYFGPGTRLTVL.

The chain links TRBV6-5 to TRBJ2-7, with 7 bases that match TRBD1. The CDR3 loop spans 14 amino acids. The V segment lost 7 bases and the J segment 7 bases; nucleotides outside the gene matches: 13. Germline assignment: CDR1 MNHEY and CDR2 SVGAGI. The CDR3 nucleotides read TGTGCCAGCACCGAACAGGGGTATTACGGAGAGCAGTACTTC. Its translation is CASTEQGYYGEQYF.

The chain recombines TRBV18 with TRBJ1-1; D is unclear. With 6 bases removed from V and 3 bases from J, the gap between germline ends came to 11 bases. The CDR3 is 13 residues long. CDR1 is KGHSH and CDR2 is LQKENI in the germline V gene. In DNA, the CDR3 is TGTGCCAGCTCCTTAGGAGTTGACACTGAAGCTTTCTTT. It specifies CASSLGVDTEAFF.

The chain uses TRBV6-5 and TRBJ2-3; TRBD2 matches 7 bases. CDR3 size: 15 residues. The trim removed 0 bases at V and 6 bases at J, leaving 6 bases unmatched. The germline CDR1 and CDR2 sequences are MNHEY and SVGAGI. DNA of the CDR3: TGTGCCAGCAGTTACTCGCTTGGGCGGGGGGATACGCAGTATTTT. Translated: CASSYSLGRGDTQYF.

This chain uses TRBV7-9 with TRBJ1-5; D may be TRBD1 (5 bases). This CDR3 spans 16 amino acids. Germline V gene lookup returns CDR1 SEHNR and CDR2 FQNEAQ (reference sequence). The V gene lost 1 base and the J gene lost 1 base, with 11 bases spanning the gap. CDR3 DNA sequence: TGTGCCAGCAGCTTAGGGACTAGACAGAGCAATCAGCCCCAGCATTTT. Its protein is CASSLGTRQSNQPQHF.

This chain uses TRBV9 with TRBJ1-1, with 7 bases that match TRBD1. The germline V gene has CDR1 SGDLS and CDR2 YYNGEE. The CDR3 runs to 14 residues. Trimming took 2 bases from V and 3 from J; bases not matched to a gene: 4. The CDR3 nucleotides read TGTGCCAGCAGCGTGGGGACAGACGACACTGAAGCTTTCTTT. It codes for CASSVGTDDTEAFF. Full variable domain (remainder filled in from reference TRBV9 and TRBJ1-1): DSGVTQTPKHLITATGQRVTLRCSPRSGDLSVYWYQQSLDQGLQFLIQYYNGEERAKGNILERFSAQQFPDLHSELNLSSLELGDSALYFCASSVGTDDTEAFFGQGTRLTVV.

A single count supports this clone. The rearrangement uses TRBV9 and TRBJ1-6; D is possibly TRBD1 (6 bases). V was shortened by 4 bases and J by 10 bases, with 18 bases between the two germline ends. The V gene's germline CDR1 is SGDLS and CDR2 YYNGEE. The CDR3 consists of 15 residues. CDR3 protein: CASSPRPGEGSPLHF. CDR3 in DNA: TGTGCCAGCAGCCCCAGGCCAGGGGAGGGCTCACCCCTCCACTTT.

V gene TRBV2 combines with J gene TRBJ2-1; possibly TRBD2 for D (6 bases). V was pared by 0 bases and J by 13 bases, with 13 bases between. The CDR3 runs 13 residues. Looked up from germline, CDR1 is SNHLY and CDR2 is FYNNEI. The CDR3 here is CASSEAFGGKQFF. The DNA for the CDR3 is TGTGCCAGCAGTGAAGCCTTCGGGGGAAAACAGTTCTTC.

This clone was recorded a few times. This CDR3 reads CASIGHRDRRTGELFF. Written as DNA, the CDR3 is TGTGCCAGCATCGGTCACCGGGACAGGCGAACCGGGGAGCTGTTTTTT. This chain connects TRBV3-1 (or the pseudogene TRBV3-2) to TRBJ2-2, with TRBD1 matching over 8 bases. CDR1 LGHDT and CDR2 YNNKEL come from the germline V gene (reference sequence). The ends lost 7 bases at V and 5 bases at J; junction bases unmatched: 12. The CDR3 runs 16 residues.

The chain uses TRBV6-4 and TRBJ2-1, with 8 positions matching TRBD2. CDR3 length equals 14 residues. Germline lookup yields CDR1 MRHNA and CDR2 SNTAGT. Germline trimming cut 7 bases from V and 8 bases from J; bases unmatched to any gene: 10. CDR3 loop: CASNRGGLHDEQFF. The CDR3 DNA reads TGTGCCAGCAACCGGGGGGGTCTACACGATGAGCAGTTCTTC.

This sequence joins TRBV6-4 and TRBJ2-1; D not resolved. Germline CDR1 reads MRHNA; CDR2 reads SNTAGT. The CDR3 totals 15 residues. V dropped 0 bases and J dropped 7 bases, with 13 bases sitting between them. CDR3 region: CASSDSAGFGNEQFF. CDR3 DNA: TGTGCCAGCAGTGACTCGGCAGGATTTGGGAATGAGCAGTTCTTC.